The clone carrying this T cell receptor beta chain has a single count. Its target is not known. The sequenced template was cDNA made from the entire isolated RNA. Data came from immunoSEQ multiplex PCR; TCRdb stores just in-frame clones and leaves some out. Counted here are 100,000 to 150,000 clones, around 16% occurring once; the ten biggest clones make up roughly 2.5%. This specimen comes from a study of beta chain features in type 1 diabetes. General study results and limits: The study found moderately but significantly shorter TCRB CDR3s in all four CD4+ subsets of Type 1 diabetes patients.

V shed 5 bases and J 2 bases; nucleotides not matched to a gene: 5. The CDR3 consists of 15 residues. CDR1 is KGHSH, CDR2 LQKENI, per germline. The specimen was central memory CD4+ T cells from blood. The J gene is TRBJ2-7, the V gene TRBV18, with 11 nucleotides matching TRBD1. The sequence was obtained from a man between 18 and 35 years old with type 1 diabetes. CDR3 in DNA: TGTGCCAGCTCAGCGGGACAGGGGGAACCCTACGAGCAGTACTTC. This gives the protein CASSAGQGEPYEQYF.